The clone carrying this T cell receptor beta chain has a count of ten or more. Its specificity is not known. The data are from a study of early T cells in non-severe SARS-CoV-2 infection. About the study: The study sequenced bulk RNA from unsorted whole blood, with chains unpaired. Study-wide points: The study's VDJdb matching favored anti-spike CD8 responses and missed private and CD4 specificities.

Unique molecular identifiers were added to individual cDNA molecules. Each CDR3 protein gets one entry after TCRdb re-called the 5' RACE reads with MiXCR. The data contain nearly 60,000 distinct CDR3 sequences, over 9.5% of them singletons. The CDR3 runs 14 residues. Germline CDR1 SGHRS, CDR2 YFSETQ. Trimming took 1 base from V and 2 from J, leaving 9 bases between them. The sample was whole blood. This receptor was taken from an adult who was a healthcare worker with PCR-confirmed SARS-CoV-2 infection or an uninfected control (not recorded which). The gene calls are TRBV5-1 and TRBJ1-1; TRBD1 might be the D (6 bases). The chain's CDR3 is CASSLSGANTEAFF. In DNA form, the CDR3 reads TGCGCCAGCAGCTTGTCGGGGGCTAACACTGAAGCTTTCTTT. Full variable domain (missing parts from reference TRBV5-1 and TRBJ1-1): KAGVTQTPRYLIKTRGQQVTLSCSPISGHRSVSWYQQTPGQGLQFLFEYFSETQRNKGNFPGRFSGRQFSNSRSEMNVSTLELGDSALYLCASSLSGANTEAFFGQGTRLTVV.